A single T cell receptor beta chain is shown here with its context. Antigen unknown. Sequence at one end of the junction differs from germline and may be a read error. A modified ARM-PCR protocol with three rounds of nested PCR amplified TCRbeta. One entry per CDR3 protein results from TCRdb running MiXCR on the multiplex PCR reads. Of tens of thousands of distinct CDR3 sequences in the sample, roughly 70% are singletons; the top ten hold about 27%. Germline CDR1 and CDR2: DFQATT and SNEGSKA (reference sequence). The CDR3 has 14 residues. The template was RNA from unsorted bulk tissue. This non-tumor lung sample came from over 3 cm beyond the tumor edge. The data originate from a study of tumor and adjacent non-tumor tissue in lung cancer. Overall study context: Samples averaged roughly 4.3 million productive TCRbeta reads each.

Points from the study as a whole: TCR diversity was significantly greater in tumor than normal lung tissue.

The receptor was derived from a woman aged 45-59 years with non-small cell lung cancer. The sequenced sample consisted of distant non-tumor lung tissue. The V gene is TRBV20-1, the J gene TRBJ2-7, with TRBD2 identical over 7 bases. CDR3 DNA: TGCAGTGCTCTCATTAGCGGGTGCTCCTATGAGCAGAACTTC. Translation gives CSALISGCSYEQNF.